These 32 T cell receptor beta chains originate from one sample sequenced in a study of cytomegalovirus exposure and HLA in healthy donors. PCR amplification relied on 60 Vbeta primers (plus 13 Jbeta primers). This table comes from immunoSEQ multiplex PCR, and its TCRdb copy is limited to in-frame clones, with some not included. This sample yields 95,000 to 130,000 clones, of which approximately 80% are seen a single time; about 3.8% belongs to the top ten. Sequencing was done on a sample of PBMCs. The receptors were sampled from a woman in her 30s in good health and CMV-seronegative.

J is TRBJ2-1 and V is TRBV28; D unclear. Per germline, CDR1 MDHEN and CDR2 SYDVKM. V lost 4 bases and J lost 4, with 8 bases in between. The CDR3 covers 13 residues. CDR3 residues: CASSSAAYNEQFF. For the CDR3, the DNA is TGTGCCAGCAGTTCCGCGGCTTACAATGAGCAGTTCTTC.

Only a few counts were recorded for this clone. This chain links TRBV6-5 with TRBJ2-7; D remains unclear. The CDR3 covers 16 residues. Germline CDR1 reads MNHEY; CDR2 reads SVGAGI. V was clipped by 0 bases and J by 2 bases, with 14 bases between them. The CDR3 is CASSYSINGRTYEQYF. CDR3 nucleotides: TGTGCCAGCAGTTACTCGATCAATGGCAGGACCTACGAGCAGTACTTC.

Only one count was recorded for this clone. The chain joins TRBV4-2 to TRBJ2-1; a weak D match, TRBD1 (6 bases). CDR3 length equals 15 residues. CDR1 and CDR2 (germline): LGHNA, YNFKEQ. The V and J ends lost 0 bases and 3 bases respectively, with 9 bases between them. The CDR3 DNA reads TGTGCCAGCAGCCAAGACAGGGGAAGCTACAATGAGCAGTTCTTC. It specifies CASSQDRGSYNEQFF.

This chain uses TRBV6-5 with TRBJ2-7, with 7 bases lining up with TRBD1. The CDR3 totals 13 residues. The V gene's germline CDR1 is MNHEY and CDR2 SVGAGI. V dropped 8 bases and J dropped 5; count of bases not matched to a gene: 9. Here the CDR3 DNA reads TGTGCCAGCTCTCCGGGACAGTACAACGAGCAGTACTTC. As protein: CASSPGQYNEQYF.

This clone was recorded once. The chain recombines TRBV5-4 with TRBJ1-2; tentative D call: TRBD1 (6 bases). The CDR3 spans 14 residues. CDR1 and CDR2 (germline): SGHNT, YYREEE (reference sequence). With 4 bases removed from V and 6 bases from J, the gap between germline ends came to 16 bases. CDR3 protein: CASSTRDTAHGYTF. For the CDR3, the DNA is TGTGCCAGCAGCACCAGGGACACGGCGCATGGCTACACCTTC.

The rearrangement joins TRBV7-2 to TRBJ2-3; D is perhaps TRBD2 (6 bases). Germline V gene data show CDR1 as SGHTA and CDR2 as FQGNSA. Deletions cut 4 bases from V and 2 bases from J, with 16 bases between. The CDR3 length is 16 residues. Here the CDR3 reads CASSSRVSGPTDTQYF. For the CDR3, the DNA is TGTGCCAGCAGCTCGCGTGTTAGCGGCCCCACAGATACGCAGTATTTT.

This clone showed up just once. The chain joins TRBV28 to TRBJ2-3, with 8 bases matching TRBD2. CDR1 and CDR2 from the germline V gene are MDHEN and SYDVKM. CDR3 length: 15 residues. V was clipped by 3 bases and J by 1 base; unmatched bases: 3. The CDR3 sequence: CASSLGLGGTDTQYF. CDR3 DNA: TGTGCCAGCAGTTTGGGACTAGGGGGCACAGATACGCAGTATTTT. The full variable domain, in which reference TRBV28 and TRBJ2-3 provide the parts outside the CDR3, is DVKVTQSSRYLVKRTGEKVFLECVQDMDHENMFWYRQDPGLGLRLIYFSYDVKMKEKGDIPEGYSVSREKKERFSLILESASTNQTSMYLCASSLGLGGTDTQYFGPGTRLTVL.

V gene TRBV20-1 combines with J gene TRBJ1-2, with unresolved D. The CDR3 runs to 11 residues. Trimming took off 8 bases at V and 4 bases at J, with 11 bases between the two ends. The V gene's germline CDR1 is DFQATT and CDR2 SNEGSKA (reference sequence). In DNA form, the CDR3 reads TGCAGTACCAGGTCAGGCTATGGCTACACCTTC. Translating gives CSTRSGYGYTF.

This chain joins TRBV11-1 and TRBJ2-5; a possible D gene is TRBD1 (6 bases). Trimming cost V 1 base and J 4 bases, with 13 bases left between them. This CDR3 contains 15 residues. The germline V gene encodes CDR1 SGHAT and CDR2 FQDESV (reference sequence). The CDR3 DNA is TGTGCCAGCAGCTTAGGGATTAGCAGGGGAGAGACCCAGTACTTC. Translating it yields CASSLGISRGETQYF.

The chain uses TRBV28 and TRBJ1-2; D might be TRBD1 (6 bases). Trimming cost V 6 bases and J 4 bases, with 18 bases left between them. The CDR3 consists of 15 residues. Germline V CDR1 and CDR2: MDHEN, SYDVKM. CDR3 in amino acids: CASSPPGGASYGYTF. In DNA form, the CDR3 reads TGTGCCAGCAGCCCCCCGGGGGGGGCCTCCTATGGCTACACCTTC.

In its sample, this clone was seen a few times. At the DNA level, this CDR3 is encoded by other sequences in the same sample as well. The chain combines TRBV28 with TRBJ2-7; 11 bases map to TRBD1. Germline assignment: CDR1 MDHEN and CDR2 SYDVKM. Germline trimming cut 4 bases from V and 4 bases from J; bases unmatched to any gene: 3. The CDR3 totals 14 residues. As DNA, the CDR3 is TGTGCCAGCAGTTCTGGGACAGGGGGGTACGAGCAGTACTTC. Its translation: CASSSGTGGYEQYF.

The genes are TRBV15 and TRBJ2-7; D is possibly TRBD2 (6 bases). CDR1 is LNHNV and CDR2 is YYDKDF in the germline V gene (reference sequence). The CDR3 is made up of 16 amino acids. The ends were cut back, 3 bases at V and 2 bases at J, with 17 bases in the middle. The DNA of the CDR3 is TGTGCCACCAGCAGGTCCGGGGGTGGCGGAACCTACGAGCAGTACTTC. It translates to CATSRSGGGGTYEQYF.

This chain links TRBV7-2 with TRBJ2-1; 10 bases are a match to TRBD2. The CDR3 totals 15 residues. Trimming cost V 2 bases and J 9 bases; bases outside gene matches: 7. Germline V gene sequence: CDR1 SGHTA, CDR2 FQGNSA. The CDR3 sequence is CASSLTVLAGVEQFF. Here the CDR3 DNA reads TGTGCCAGCAGCTTAACTGTCCTAGCGGGAGTTGAGCAGTTCTTC.

This clone has just a few counts. Other DNA sequences within the sample encode an identical CDR3. This chain connects TRBV6-1 to TRBJ2-3, with 11 bases fitting TRBD2. CDR3 length equals 16 residues. Germline values: CDR1 MNHNS, CDR2 SASEGT. Germline trimming cut 2 bases from V and 3 bases from J; bases unmatched to any gene: 4. The CDR3 loop is CASSELAGGGTDTQYF. CDR3 nucleotide sequence: TGTGCCAGCAGTGAATTAGCGGGGGGGGGAACAGATACGCAGTATTTT.

The V call is TRBV5-6, the J call TRBJ2-5, with TRBD1 matching 8 bases. Germline lookup yields CDR1 SGHDT and CDR2 YYEEEE. V was pared by 0 bases and J by 4 bases, with 2 bases of the junction left unmatched. This CDR3 is built from 14 residues. The CDR3 is CASSLGQGRETQYF. The CDR3 DNA follows: TGTGCCAGCAGCTTGGGACAGGGGCGAGAGACCCAGTACTTC.

The V and J genes are TRBV14 and TRBJ2-1; perhaps TRBD2 as D (5 bases). The CDR3 contains 15 residues. CDR1 and CDR2 (germline): SGHDN, FVKESK. The V and J ends lost 1 base and 6 bases respectively, with 13 bases between them. The CDR3 region is CASSQGWTFFNEQFF. CDR3 DNA: TGTGCCAGCAGCCAAGGATGGACTTTCTTCAATGAGCAGTTCTTC.

The chain combines TRBV6-1 with TRBJ2-5, with 8 bases identical to TRBD1. Germline-derived CDR1 and CDR2 are MNHNS and SASEGT. The V gene end was trimmed by 2 bases and the J gene end by 6 bases; junction bases not matched to a gene: 5. CDR3 length equals 14 residues. In DNA, the CDR3 is TGTGCCAGCAGTGAAAGGCAGGGGGCGCAGACCCAGTACTTC. It specifies CASSERQGAQTQYF.

The chain has TRBV19 and TRBJ2-7; 9 nucleotides line up with TRBD1. The CDR3 has 13 residues. Losses at the gene ends were 7 bases for V and 1 base for J; bases not matched to a gene: 2. Germline CDR1 is LNHDA and CDR2 is SQIVND (reference sequence). In nucleotides, the CDR3 is TGTGCCAGTATGGGACAGGGTTCCTACGAGCAGTACTTC. This encodes CASMGQGSYEQYF.

This rearrangement joins TRBV7-2 to TRBJ2-1; 11 bases match TRBD2. The CDR3 runs 15 residues. J lost 5 bases, V lost 3 bases, and 3 bases had no gene match. Germline values: CDR1 SGHTA, CDR2 FQGNSA. The CDR3 sequence: CASSLGLAENNEQFF. In DNA form, the CDR3 reads TGTGCCAGCAGCTTGGGACTAGCGGAAAACAATGAGCAGTTCTTC.

This clone has a single count. The rearrangement uses TRBV6-1 and TRBJ2-2; 7 nucleotides line up with TRBD1. The CDR3 runs to 18 residues. Germline V gene lookup returns CDR1 MNHNS and CDR2 SASEGT. Trimming took 4 bases from V and 1 from J; bases not matched to a gene: 12. CDR3 coding DNA: TGTGCCAGCAGTGCAAGGTCTGGGGGACAGAGGAACACCGGGGAGCTGTTTTTT. Translation: CASSARSGGQRNTGELFF.

This clone turned up a few times. This chain joins TRBV2 and TRBJ1-1, with D perhaps TRBD1 (6 bases). V gave up 5 bases and J gave up 5 bases, with 18 bases separating them. Germline CDR1 SNHLY, CDR2 FYNNEI. The CDR3 runs 15 residues. The CDR3 here is CASSHGPDRKTEAFF. Here the CDR3 DNA reads TGTGCCAGCAGTCATGGACCGGACAGAAAGACTGAAGCTTTCTTT.

The chain carries TRBV15 and TRBJ2-5; unclear D gene. With 3 bases removed from V and 5 bases from J, the gap between germline ends came to 7 bases. Germline CDR1 LNHNV, CDR2 YYDKDF (reference sequence). The CDR3 covers 12 residues. CDR3 loop: CATSRNAETQYF. The DNA for the CDR3 is TGTGCCACCAGCAGGAACGCGGAGACCCAGTACTTC.

The V gene is TRBV7-6, the J gene TRBJ2-2, with 11 nucleotides matching TRBD1. Trimming removed 5 bases from V and 3 bases from J; junction bases left unmatched: 8. CDR3 length: 17 residues. The germline gives CDR1 SGHVS, CDR2 FNYEAQ. The CDR3 region has the DNA TGTGCCAGCAGCCCGGACAGGGGGCGCTTGGACACCGGGGAGCTGTTTTTT. It specifies CASSPDRGRLDTGELFF.

The chain has TRBV5-8 and TRBJ2-2, with 8 bases aligning to TRBD2. The V gene's germline CDR1 is SGHTS and CDR2 YDEGEE. The CDR3 is made up of 15 amino acids. V lost 2 bases to trimming and J lost 8 bases; unmatched junction nucleotides: 8. CDR3 bases: TGTGCCAGCAGCTTAGAGCGGGAGAAGTCAGGGGAGCTGTTTTTT. This gives the protein CASSLEREKSGELFF.

The rearrangement links TRBV6-6 to TRBJ1-2; D perhaps matches TRBD1 (6 bases). With 5 bases removed from V and 8 bases from J, the gap between germline ends came to 18 bases. Germline assignment: CDR1 MNHNY and CDR2 SVGAGI (reference sequence). The CDR3 extends over 14 amino acids. The CDR3 spells CASSPAGQGKGYTF. The CDR3 bases are TGTGCCAGCAGTCCCGCGGGTCAGGGGAAGGGCTACACCTTC.

V and J are TRBV10-1 and TRBJ2-3; D unresolved. V lost 6 bases and J 4 bases, leaving 20 bases between the germline ends. There are 16 residues in the CDR3. The germline V gene encodes CDR1 WNHNN and CDR2 SYGVQD (reference sequence). The CDR3 DNA is TGCGCCAGCAGCTTTACCCGAGCGAGAGCATCAGATACGCAGTATTTT. Amino acids: CASSFTRARASDTQYF.

The chain recombines TRBV4-1 with TRBJ2-5; 7 bases map to TRBD1. The tail of the sequence fits TRBJ2-7 better, so the J call may be wrong. The CDR3 has 16 amino acids. Germline V gene lookup returns CDR1 MGHRA and CDR2 YSYEKL. The CDR3 loop reads CASSQDSGTVTYEQYF. CDR3 bases: TGCGCCAGCAGCCAAGACTCCGGGACAGTTACCTACGAGCAGTACTTC.

This clone occurred once. J is TRBJ2-2 and V is TRBV5-6; 10 positions match TRBD2. This CDR3 contains 14 residues. Germline V gives CDR1 SGHDT, CDR2 YYEEEE. The junction had 1 base not matched to a gene; V was cut back by 3 bases and J by 5 bases. CDR3 in amino acids: CASSWGLATGELFF. DNA for the CDR3: TGTGCCAGCAGCTGGGGACTAGCGACCGGGGAGCTGTTTTTT.

The genes are TRBV7-7 and TRBJ2-1; TRBD2 matches 7 bases. Trimming cost V 1 base and J 2 bases; bases outside gene matches: 2. CDR3 length: 15 residues. Germline assignment: CDR1 SSHAT and CDR2 FNYEAQ (reference sequence). The CDR3 is CASSLELAPYNEQFF. As DNA, the CDR3 is TGTGCCAGCAGCTTAGAACTAGCGCCCTACAATGAGCAGTTCTTC.

This chain uses TRBV20-1 with TRBJ2-7, with D possibly TRBD1 on 5 matching bases. CDR3 size: 11 residues. Trimming shortened V by 6 bases and J by 2 bases, and 8 bases separated the two germline ends. Germline V gene data show CDR1 as DFQATT and CDR2 as SNEGSKA (reference sequence). The CDR3: CSATDTYEQYF. In nucleotides, the CDR3 is TGCAGTGCAACGGACACCTACGAGCAGTACTTC.

The chain joins TRBV6-5 to TRBJ2-7; 16 bases are a match to TRBD2. The germline gives CDR1 MNHEY, CDR2 SVGAGI. V dropped 10 bases and J dropped 6; count of bases not matched to a gene: 9. There are 15 residues in the CDR3. The CDR3 is CATRGLAGGPGEQYF. The CDR3 coding sequence is TGTGCCACGAGGGGACTAGCGGGAGGGCCCGGCGAGCAGTACTTC.

This sequence joins TRBV27 and TRBJ2-1; D is ambiguous. Trimming stripped 5 bases from V and 4 bases from J, with 15 bases between. The CDR3 has 15 residues. In germline, CDR1 is MNHEY, CDR2 SMNVEV (reference sequence). CDR3 nucleotides: TGTGCCAGCAGTCGAAGTCCGAGGATGTACAATGAGCAGTTCTTC. This gives the protein CASSRSPRMYNEQFF.